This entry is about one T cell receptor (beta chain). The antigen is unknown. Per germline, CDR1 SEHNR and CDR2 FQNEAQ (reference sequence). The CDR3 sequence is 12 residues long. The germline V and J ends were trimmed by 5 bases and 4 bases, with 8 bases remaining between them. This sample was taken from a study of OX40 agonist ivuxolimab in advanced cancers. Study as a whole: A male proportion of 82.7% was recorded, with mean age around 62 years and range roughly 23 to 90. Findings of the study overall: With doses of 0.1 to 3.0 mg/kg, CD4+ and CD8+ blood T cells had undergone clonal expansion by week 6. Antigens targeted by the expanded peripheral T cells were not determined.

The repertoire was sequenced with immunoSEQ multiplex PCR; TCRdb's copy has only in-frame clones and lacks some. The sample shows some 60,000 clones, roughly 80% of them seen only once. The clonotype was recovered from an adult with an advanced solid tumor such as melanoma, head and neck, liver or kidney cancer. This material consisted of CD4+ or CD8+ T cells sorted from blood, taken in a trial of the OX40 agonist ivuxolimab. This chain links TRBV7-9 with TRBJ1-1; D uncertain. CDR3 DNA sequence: TGTGCCAGCAGCCGAGCCCCCACTGAAGCTTTCTTT. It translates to CASSRAPTEAFF.